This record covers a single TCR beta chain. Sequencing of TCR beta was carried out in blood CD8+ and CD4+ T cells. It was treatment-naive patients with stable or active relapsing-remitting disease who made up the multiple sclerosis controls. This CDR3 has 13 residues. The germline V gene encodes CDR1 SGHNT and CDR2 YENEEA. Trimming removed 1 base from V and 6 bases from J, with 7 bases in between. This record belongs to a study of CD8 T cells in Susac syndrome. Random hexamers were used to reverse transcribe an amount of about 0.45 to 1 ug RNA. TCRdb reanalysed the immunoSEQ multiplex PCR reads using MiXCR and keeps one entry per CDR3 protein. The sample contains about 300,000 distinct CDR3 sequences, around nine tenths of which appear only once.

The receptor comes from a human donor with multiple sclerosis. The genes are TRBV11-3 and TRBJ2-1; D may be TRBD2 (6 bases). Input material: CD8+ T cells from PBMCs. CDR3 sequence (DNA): TGTGCCAGCAGCTTAGGGACTACCAATGAGCAGTTCTTC. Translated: CASSLGTTNEQFF.